This note documents a single T cell receptor (beta chain) sequence. Its antigen remains unknown. The source of the sample is a study of beta chain features in type 1 diabetes. General study findings and limits: Moderate but significant shortening of TCRB CDR3s was recorded in all four CD4+ subsets from Type 1 diabetes patients. Healthy donors had naive, central memory and Treg TCRB repertoires that appeared less similar than those seen among patients.

CD4+ naive, central memory, regulatory and stem cell-like memory cells were sorted via CD45RO/CCR7/CD25/CD127/CD95/CD27. Germline CDR1 is SQVTM and CDR2 is ANQGSEA. V was clipped by 4 bases and J by 10 bases; unmatched bases: 25. The CDR3 totals 18 residues. TCRB transcripts that were expressed got sequenced, as all of the isolated RNA had been reverse transcribed. Assay: immunoSEQ multiplex PCR; the TCRdb copy retains only in-frame clones and omits some. The sample carries about 150,000 clones, 11% recorded once. The receptor comes from a man younger than 35 in good health. This chain links TRBV29-1 with TRBJ2-1; TRBD2 matches at 7 bases. Specimen: central memory CD4+ T cells from blood. In DNA form, the CDR3 reads TGCAGCGTTGTAACTCTCTTCTCCGGGACTAAATTCGGCAAGGAGCAGTTCTTC. As protein: CSVVTLFSGTKFGKEQFF.